One and the same sample provided the 2 T cell receptor beta chains below, sequenced in a study of response to subunit inactivated influenza vaccine. TCRdb called the RT-PCR reads again in MiXCR, with one record for every CDR3 protein. The table has about 480,000 distinct CDR3 sequences, approximately 24% seen once. The input for sequencing was CD4+ T cells sorted from PBMCs, taken roughly 5 days after vaccination. The receptor source for this set is a man between 45 and 60 years old who received an inactivated influenza vaccine.

This clonotype was counted between two and nine times. The CDR3 nucleotides read TGTGCCAGCAGGCTGAGCGGGAGTTCCTCCGGGGAGCTGTTTTTT. Protein: CASRLSGSSSGELFF. The genes are TRBV7-2 and TRBJ2-2, with 8 bases identical to TRBD2. The CDR3 is made up of 15 amino acids. Germline V lookup: CDR1 SGHTA, CDR2 FQGNSA. J was trimmed by 6 bases and V by 6 bases; bases with no gene match: 9. The complete variable domain, with remaining parts taken from reference TRBV7-2 and TRBJ2-2, reads GAGVSQSPSNKVTEKGKDVELRCDPISGHTALYWYRQSLGQGLEFLIYFQGNSAPDKSGLPSDRFSAERTGGSVSTLTIQRTQQEDSAVYLCASRLSGSSSGELFFGEGSRLTVL.

The V gene is TRBV7-2, the J gene TRBJ2-5, with TRBD2 matching 7 bases. V shed 1 base and J 3 bases; nucleotides not matched to a gene: 2. CDR1 SGHTA and CDR2 FQGNSA come from the germline V gene. The CDR3 runs 14 residues. CDR3 in DNA: TGTGCCAGCAGCTTAGGGCGGGGGAAAGAGACCCAGTACTTC. Its protein is CASSLGRGKETQYF.